The following is a T cell receptor beta chain sequence with its context. Its antigen is currently not known. Per-nucleotide qualities are absent, and no much larger clonotype sits a single base away. The sample originates from a study of blood T cell repertoires in COVID-19 (dated by TCRdb to the early 2020s). Study-level background: Samples from collaborators originated in the United States, Italy and Spain and spanned both the acute and convalescent phases of COVID-19. The prospective study material was composed of cDNA or gDNA derived from T cells, B-cell-depleted T cells, or PBMCs. The dataset comprised deeply sampled blood TCRbeta repertoires from subjects exposed to, actively infected with, or recovered from COVID-19. The repertoires were released in a freely available public database meant as a resource for research on the immune response to SARS-CoV-2. The samples were drawn from two sources: the first 160 participants of the ongoing ImmuneRACE study, and 1,200 or so subjects contributed by 6 global collaborators. The sample metadata nearly always contained a de-identified subject ID, COVID-19 status, age in years and sex. Where HLA class I and class II types were available, the types were taken from metadata supplied by the sample provider, not from assay-based typing. What the authors observed across the whole study: Clinical and demographic metadata were provided uncurated, with the amount varying by source and participant.

TCRbeta CDR3 regions were amplified from genomic DNA using the immunoSEQ Assay, a bias-controlled multiplex PCR. In the source study's methods: The number of nucleated cells in each sample was estimated by amplification of reference gene primers within the assay. To quantify the absolute abundance of each unique TCRbeta CDR3 rearrangement, sequence reads were collapsed and filtered. For each sample, productive Simpson clonality was calculated as the square root of Simpson's diversity index over productive rearrangements. TCRdb limited this immuneACCESS table to in-frame rearrangements with V and J called. A share of clones is missing; checked studies link under half to unresolved V genes, and the rest is unexplained. V and J calls and clone size are given by that table; D and trimming were obtained from the DNA. Present in this sample are tens of thousands of clones, around 85% of which were seen just once. Of the sample, 3.5% to 5% falls within the top ten clones.

In the germline V gene (reference sequence), CDR1 corresponds to GTSNPN and CDR2 to SVGIG. From V the trimming removes 8 bases and from J it removes 4 bases, while the gene matches leave 6 bases of the junction unaccounted for. The CDR3 starts with the cysteine, ends with the phenylalanine, and has 14 residues. Only the CDR3 DNA is retained, 42 bases long and in frame from the first base. Each collaborating institution followed its own protocols to collect whole blood in K2EDTA tubes. For TCRbeta analysis, collaborators shipped samples as frozen whole blood, isolated PBMCs, or DNA extracted from either of those sample types.

The sequence joins TRBV30 to TRBJ2-2; 11 central nucleotides agree with TRBD2. The sequenced sample was peripheral blood. This clonotype was obtained from a man in his fifties or sixties with acute or convalescent COVID-19. The bases read TGTGCCCTCTCCGGGACTAGCGGCACCGGGGAGCTGTTTTTT. It is translated as CALSGTSGTGELFF.